A single TCR beta chain is shown here with its context. This sample was included in a study of blood T cell repertoires in COVID-19. Study-wide context: Some COVID-19 samples were acute and others convalescent; all came from the United States, Italy and Spain. The analysed material was cDNA or gDNA that came from T cells, B-cell-depleted T cells, or PBMCs.

Original data processing: Reference gene primer amplification gave estimated nucleated cell counts. Sequenced by immunoSEQ multiplex PCR; TCRdb stores in-frame clones only, minus some. For V, J and clone size, that table is used; D and trimming come from the DNA. The table shows around 100,000 clones, with roughly 86% occurring only once. The trim removed 6 bases at V and 7 bases at J, leaving 4 bases unmatched. This CDR3 is built from 13 residues. This sequence joins TRBV12-3 or TRBV12-4 and TRBJ2-7, with TRBD2 identical over 12 bases. The sequence came from a human donor in a cohort sampled during active COVID-19. The sequenced material came from peripheral blood. The CDR3, as DNA: TGTGCCAGCAGACTAGCGGGAGGCTGGGAGCAGTACTTC. It translates to CASRLAGGWEQYF.